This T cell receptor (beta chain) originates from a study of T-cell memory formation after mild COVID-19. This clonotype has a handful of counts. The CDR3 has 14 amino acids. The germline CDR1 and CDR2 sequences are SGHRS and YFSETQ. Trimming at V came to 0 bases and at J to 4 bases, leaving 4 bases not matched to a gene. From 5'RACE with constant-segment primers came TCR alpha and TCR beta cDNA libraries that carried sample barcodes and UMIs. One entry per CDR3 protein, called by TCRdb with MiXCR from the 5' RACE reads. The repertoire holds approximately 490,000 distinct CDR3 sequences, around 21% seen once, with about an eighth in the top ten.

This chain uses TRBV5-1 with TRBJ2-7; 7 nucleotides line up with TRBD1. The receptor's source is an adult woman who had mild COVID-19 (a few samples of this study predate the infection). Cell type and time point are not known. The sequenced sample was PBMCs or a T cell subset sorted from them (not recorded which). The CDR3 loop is CASSLEGAVYEQYF. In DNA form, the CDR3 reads TGCGCCAGCAGCTTGGAGGGGGCCGTTTACGAGCAGTACTTC.